A selection of T cell receptor beta chains follows, all from one sample in a study of metastatic and nonmetastatic thyroid tumors. TCRdb reassembled clones from the PCR reads with MiXCR. The repertoire holds tens of thousands of clones, with more than 25% as singletons. What was sequenced was blood. Every receptor here comes from a female donor with papillary thyroid cancer or a benign thyroid nodule (not recorded which). Some clones in this sample may be carry-over from other donors' samples. CDR3s include the opening cysteine and the closing phenylalanine or tryptophan. The D gene is left open where the match is weak. Size tells how often a clone was seen (once, few, many) or the class of an expanded clone, and some rows leave it out.

.,.,TRBJ1-5,TRBV6-2/TRBV6-3,TGTGCCAGCAGTCCGTGGAGAGGCCAGCCCCAGCATTTT,CASSPWRGQPQHF
.,many,TRBJ1-4,TRBV4-1,TGCGCCAGCCGGGATCTGGCCTCCAATGAGGCTGAAAAACTGTTTTTT,CASRDLASNEAEKLFF
TRBD1,medium-sized,TRBJ2-7,TRBV6-1,TGTGCCAGCGGACAGGGGGCTTTGTACGAGCAGTACTTC,CASGQGALYEQYF
.,.,TRBJ2-7,TRBV7-2,TGTGCCAGCAGCTTAGCGGGAGCCGCCTACGAGCAGTACTTC,CASSLAGAAYEQYF
.,many,TRBJ2-7,TRBV7-2,TGTGCCAGCAGCCGGGCGGCGGCAGGGGAACACGAGCAGTACTTC,CASSRAAAGEHEQYF
.,.,TRBJ2-1,TRBV6-2/TRBV6-3,TGTGCCAGCAGTTCCAGGGTGTATGAGCAGTTCTTC,CASSSRVYEQFF
.,few,TRBJ2-1,TRBV27,TGTGCCAGCAGTTCCCGCGGAAGGGATGAGCAGTTCTTC,CASSSRGRDEQFF
.,.,TRBJ1-5,TRBV30,TGTGCCTGGAGTGTGGGGGATCAGCCCCAGCATTTT,CAWSVGDQPQHF
.,.,TRBJ2-5,TRBV20-1,TGCAGTGCTAGAGATTATAGGGGGATGGGGACCAAGTACTTC,CSARDYRGMGTKYF
.,many,TRBJ2-5,TRBV19,TGTGCCAGTAGTAAGAGCTCTCAAGAGACCCAGTACTTC,CASSKSSQETQYF
.,few,TRBJ1-1,TRBV28,TGTGCCACCCTCCCCGGGGGTCACGGGGAGGTTACTGAAGCTTTCTTT,CATLPGGHGEVTEAFF
.,many,TRBJ2-5,TRBV11-2,TGTGCCAGCAGCTTAGGTGGCAGCCTAGAGACCCAGTACTTC,CASSLGGSLETQYF
.,.,TRBJ1-2,TRBV11-2,TGTGCCAGCAGCTTACTTGCCAGGGCTTGGTCGGGCTACACCTTC,CASSLLARAWSGYTF
.,many,TRBJ2-1,TRBV7-9,TGTGCCAGCAGCTTCACCTCTAGATACAATGAGCAGTTCTTC,CASSFTSRYNEQFF
TRBD2,many,TRBJ2-7,TRBV4-2,TGTGCCAGCAGCCAAGCGGGGGGGCCCTACGAGCAGTACTTC,CASSQAGGPYEQYF
TRBD2,many,TRBJ2-2,TRBV15,TGTGCCACCAGCAGAGACTTGATAGCGGGAGAGAACACCGGGGAGCTGTTTTTT,CATSRDLIAGENTGELFF
.,.,TRBJ1-1,TRBV4-1,TGCGCCAGCAGCCAAGATCGTTACAGACAGAACACTGAAGCTTTCTTT,CASSQDRYRQNTEAFF
.,many,TRBJ1-3,TRBV11-2,TGTGCCAGCAGCGCAACCGGGAGGTCTGGAAACACCATATATTTT,CASSATGRSGNTIYF
TRBD2,many,TRBJ2-7,TRBV2,TGTGCCAGCAGTGAGGGGGCGGGAGGGGGATACGAGCAGTACTTC,CASSEGAGGGYEQYF
.,many,TRBJ2-7,TRBV5-4,TGTGCCAGCAGCCTAACCCACAGGGACGAGCAGTACTTC,CASSLTHRDEQYF
.,.,TRBJ2-2,TRBV20-1,TGCAGTGCTAGGGAACCGAACACCGGGGAGCTGTTTTTT,CSAREPNTGELFF
.,few,TRBJ1-5,TRBV19,TGTGCCAGTAGTATGAAATATAGCAATCAGCCCCAACATTTT,CASSMKYSNQPQHF
TRBD2,.,TRBJ2-3,TRBV30,TGTGCCTGGAGGCAAAGCGGGAGGGCCGATACGCAGTATTTT,CAWRQSGRADTQYF
.,medium-sized,TRBJ2-2,TRBV30,TGTGCCTGGAGTGTCCCGCGGGACCACGGGGAGCTGTTTTTT,CAWSVPRDHGELFF
.,few,TRBJ1-1,TRBV2,TGTGCCAGCAGTGCGATGACAGCGTTCACTGAAGCTTTCTTT,CASSAMTAFTEAFF
.,medium-sized,TRBJ2-1,TRBV6-6,TGTGCCAGCAGTTACAGTGTGGTGTACAATGAGCAGTTCTTC,CASSYSVVYNEQFF
.,many,TRBJ2-5,TRBV6-1,TGTGCCAGCAGAGTGACAGTGTACCAAGAGACCCAGTACTTC,CASRVTVYQETQYF